This record covers a single TCR beta chain. Its target antigen remains unknown. No qualities accompany the bases; no much larger clone lies one base away. The germline V gene (reference sequence) provides CDR1 SGHNT and CDR2 YYREEE. Deletion took 4 bases off V and 6 bases off J, with a span of 6 bases between the germline ends. Inclusive of the bounding cysteine and phenylalanine, the CDR3 is 11 residues long. The read is trimmed to its CDR3 DNA, 33 bases read in frame from base 1. This specimen comes from a study of cytomegalovirus exposure and HLA in healthy donors (dated by TCRdb to 2017 to 2019). At the level of the whole study: The roughly 670 repertoires of the first cohort and the 120 validation repertoires were produced on the same platform, according to a later analysis. The study was designed to test whether signatures of past pathogen exposure could be identified by cataloging public T cell receptors. A separate validation cohort of roughly 120 different subjects was used in addition to the 666-subject first cohort. To predict cytomegalovirus infection status, the study combined high-throughput TCR immunosequencing, statistical association of individual TCRs with disease status, and machine learning. The investigation overall reported the following: A later analysis found that TCRs clustered in the first cohort also tended to co-occur in the 100 to 150 validation repertoires, with more than 90% of cluster scores above 0. In both the original and validation cohorts, the classifier was reported to diagnose cytomegalovirus status with high specificity and sensitivity. In the study, some 180 TCR beta chains were listed as associated with cytomegalovirus. The authors suggested that the approach could potentially be extended to other disease states and immunological phenotypes. A later analysis lacked HLA typing for the validation cohort, so it scored co-occurrence in that cohort across all 130 or so repertoires. Across donors, most TCR sequences were observed very rarely, whereas some public TCRs were present in many individuals. In vitro tests confirmed that a few of the cytomegalovirus-associated TCR beta chains recognize cytomegalovirus antigens.

The method was the immunoSEQ multiplex PCR assay. The published analysis was carried out like this. To diagnose cytomegalovirus status from the catalog of TCR beta chain sequences, a statistical classification framework was built. TCRdb took over this immuneACCESS table, retaining in-frame rearrangements with V and J assigned. Such tables are incomplete; in checked studies, under half of the missing clones stem from an unresolved V gene, and the remainder is unexplained. V, J and clone size derive from that table, while D and trimming were established from the DNA sequence. The sample includes 250,000 to 350,000 clones, with approximately 88% observed a single time. In total, the top ten clones hold approximately 0.96% of the sample. Donors formed part of the validation cohort, which comprised over a hundred subjects and was distinct from the first cohort of 670 or so subjects.

Material for sequencing was PBMCs. This clonotype was sampled from a man aged 25-40 years in good health and CMV-seronegative. The sequence is built from TRBV5-4 and TRBJ2-3; possibly the D gene is TRBD2, per 5 matching bases. The CDR3 has the sequence CASSRGDTQYF. The base sequence is TGTGCCAGCAGCCGAGGGGATACGCAGTATTTT.